This TCR beta chain was sequenced during a study of T cells in Graves' hyperthyroidism and ophthalmopathy (dated by TCRdb to the late 2010s). Describing the broader study: Peripheral blood was sampled at the time of initial diagnosis, prior to any treatment. To identify TCR V-J signatures that set the groups apart, the researchers used a discovery cohort of roughly 100 patients, made up of around 42 with Graves' ophthalmopathy and some 58 with stable Graves' hyperthyroidism. Whether ophthalmopathy could be predicted prospectively was tested in an independent validation cohort made up of about 20 hyperthyroidism patients plus 17 patients who later progressed to ophthalmopathy. The 100 discovery patients were randomly split 7:3 into training and test sets. In six Graves' hyperthyroidism patients, the study also compared T-cell repertoires from thyroid tissue with T-cell repertoires from blood. After blood sampling, hyperthyroidism patients were treated with methimazole at a starting dose of 30 mg daily, and ophthalmopathy patients were treated with high-dose intravenous methylprednisolone. The paper describes TCR Vbeta CDR3 sequencing of 130 to 150 peripheral blood samples, made up of fewer than 50 ophthalmopathy patients, around 78 hyperthyroidism patients and 17 progressor patients.

What the work shows at the level of the full study, not this receptor alone: In validation, the model predicted progression to ophthalmopathy a median of about 6.5 months before onset, with roughly 71% sensitivity and 72.22% specificity. No statistical method was used to fix the sample size in advance, and group allocation was not hidden from the investigators. In cross-validation, a model built on a 13 V-J signature told ophthalmopathy apart from stable hyperthyroidism with 85% to 90% sensitivity and roughly 82% specificity, and in testing the same model reached 80%/75%. Most expanded thyroid clonotypes (frequency above 0.001) were also detected in blood, suggesting blood repertoires may reflect thyroid immune responses.

The germline V gene (reference sequence) provides CDR1 MNHEY and CDR2 SMNVEV. Trimmed from V: 0 bases; trimmed from J: 7 bases; junction bases lacking a gene match: 4. The CDR3 numbers 15 residues from cysteine through phenylalanine. The kept DNA is CDR3 alone, 45 bases in frame from the first base. Ophthalmopathy patients had moderately to severely active disease, with a Clinical Activity Score of 3 or more, a NOSPECS grade of 4 or more, and a disease duration of less than 3 months. Patients with uncontrolled infections, other autoimmune diseases, pregnancy or lactation were excluded. Diagnoses relied on clinical symptoms, serum thyroxine and TRAb, thyroid ultrasound and orbital computed tomography. PBMCs were separated from 8 to 10 ml of fresh peripheral blood using Ficoll-Paque density gradient centrifugation. Trizol reagent was used to extract total RNA, and RNA quality was then checked on an Agilent 2100 Bioanalyzer.

The TCR beta CDR3 regions were amplified from the RNA transcripts. For the first round of RT-PCR on the TCR CDR3, the HTBI primer set was used together with the Qiagen OneStep RT-PCR kit. Libraries were constructed in a second round of multiplex PCR, after which size selection and purification were performed. Sequencing of the libraries was done on an Illumina HiSeq2000 using paired-end 100 bp reads. In the paper's pipeline: Raw data were processed with SOAPnuke, discarding reads with adapters, uncalled bases, mean Phred below 15, or no exact constant-primer or identifier match. High-quality paired reads were merged with COPE v1.2.5, and unique nucleotide sequences were defined as clonotypes. MiTCR v1.1 was used to align the clonotypes against IMGT TRBV, TRBD and TRBJ reference segments. Only V-J combinations with frequency above 0.0001, covering 99% to 99.2% of repertoires, were analysed. A TCS score was defined as the ratio of F50 (clonal expansion) to E x V (chaos), with BLOSUM62-based TCRdist applied between CDR3 peptides within each V-J. Welch's t-statistics and random forest reduced roughly 500 V-J features to under 15, which were used in a naive Bayes classifier (R e1071). TCRdb redid the processing of the public reads, applying fastp at Q25 and MiXCR, and retained in-frame beta chains. All rows with the same CDR3 protein become a single entry with the most common DNA and genes. The V and J calls were not made by the authors but by TCRdb's processing. The sample has approximately 400,000 distinct CDR3 sequences on record, more than 12% of them singletons. Roughly a fifth of the sample is in the top ten clones.

In the case of this clonotype: Its antigen remains unidentified. Possible read error: a much larger clone is one base away.

Material: blood. The chain links TRBV27 with TRBJ1-2, with TRBD1 matching 11 junction bases. This clonotype originated in a woman under 40 with Graves' ophthalmopathy. In nucleotides, the sequence is TGTGCCAGCAGTTTATCCCTGGGACAGGGGGTTGGCTACACCTTC. This yields the protein CASSLSLGQGVGYTF.